One sample yielded the 5 T cell receptor beta chains listed below, sequenced in a study of T cell responses to AZD1222 COVID-19 vaccine. Only in-frame clones appear in the TCRdb table, and some are missing; sequencing was by immunoSEQ multiplex PCR. The table records over 85,000 clones, around 90% of them present only once. This specimen was peripheral blood, taken 28 days after the second AZD1222 dose. The source is an adult who received the AZD1222 COVID-19 vaccine.

The chain has TRBV6-5 and TRBJ1-2; D unclear. V lost 6 bases and J lost 7, with 15 bases in between. The V gene's germline CDR1 is MNHEY and CDR2 SVGAGI. CDR3 length equals 13 residues. CDR3 loop: CASRQIPARGYTF. DNA for the CDR3: TGTGCCAGCAGGCAGATACCAGCCCGTGGCTACACCTTC.

This chain connects TRBV6-6 to TRBJ1-3; D ambiguous. Germline CDR1 is MNHNY and CDR2 is SVGAGI (reference sequence). This CDR3 spans 17 amino acids. Trimming removed 5 bases at V and 0 bases at J, with 17 bases between. CDR3 loop: CASSPRAVSLSGNTIYF. CDR3 DNA: TGTGCCAGCAGTCCCCGGGCAGTAAGCCTCTCTGGAAACACCATATATTTT.

The genes are TRBV5-6 and TRBJ2-3, with D perhaps being TRBD1 or TRBD2 (5 bases each). V lost 3 bases to trimming and J lost 2 bases, with 13 bases between them. This CDR3 has 15 residues. From germline, CDR1 is SGHDT and CDR2 YYEEEE. CDR3 coding DNA: TGTGCCAGCAGCTACCGGGACGGTCACACAGATACGCAGTATTTT. It encodes CASSYRDGHTDTQYF.

V is TRBV10-3 and J is TRBJ1-2, with D tentatively TRBD1 (5 bases). With 7 bases removed from V and 4 bases from J, the gap between germline ends came to 19 bases. Germline values: CDR1 ENHRY, CDR2 SYGVKD. The CDR3 loop spans 15 amino acids. For the CDR3, the DNA is TGTGCCATCAATTTAGCAGGTCAGGGCGGCTATGGCTACACCTTC. As protein: CAINLAGQGGYGYTF.

J is TRBJ2-1 and V is TRBV19; D remains ambiguous. The CDR3 runs to 13 residues. V lost 3 bases to trimming and J lost 3 bases, with 6 bases between them. The germline V gene has CDR1 LNHDA and CDR2 SQIVND (reference sequence). The CDR3: CASSIMNYNEQFF. In DNA, the CDR3 is TGTGCCAGTAGTATCATGAACTACAATGAGCAGTTCTTC.